This note documents a single TCR beta chain sequence. Its antigen is still unknown. The data originate from a study of metastatic and nonmetastatic thyroid tumors. Study-wide background: Across peripheral blood and tumor or nodule tissue samples taken from malignant and benign thyroid patients, the repertoires were compared with one another.

TCRdb re-called clones via MiXCR from the PCR reads. In the table there are approximately 20,000 clones, about a quarter of which are singletons. General study results and limits: Reports indicated that malignant thyroid tumors showed significantly higher TCR beta diversity than benign nodules did, in blood and tumor.

No treatment of any kind had been given to any patient before thyroid surgery. This sequence originates from a female donor with papillary thyroid cancer or a benign thyroid nodule (not recorded which). Some clones in this sample may be carry-over from other donors' samples. Source material: tumor tissue.

In nucleotides, the CDR3 is TGCGCCAGCAGCTTGACCTCAGCGGCCGACTACGAGCAGTACTTC. It encodes CASSLTSAADYEQYF. This rearrangement joins TRBV5-1 to TRBJ2-7, with D possibly matching TRBD2 (5 bases). Germline-derived CDR1 and CDR2 are SGHRS and YFSETQ. The V end was cut by 1 base, the J end by 3 bases, with 14 bases between. This CDR3 spans 15 amino acids.